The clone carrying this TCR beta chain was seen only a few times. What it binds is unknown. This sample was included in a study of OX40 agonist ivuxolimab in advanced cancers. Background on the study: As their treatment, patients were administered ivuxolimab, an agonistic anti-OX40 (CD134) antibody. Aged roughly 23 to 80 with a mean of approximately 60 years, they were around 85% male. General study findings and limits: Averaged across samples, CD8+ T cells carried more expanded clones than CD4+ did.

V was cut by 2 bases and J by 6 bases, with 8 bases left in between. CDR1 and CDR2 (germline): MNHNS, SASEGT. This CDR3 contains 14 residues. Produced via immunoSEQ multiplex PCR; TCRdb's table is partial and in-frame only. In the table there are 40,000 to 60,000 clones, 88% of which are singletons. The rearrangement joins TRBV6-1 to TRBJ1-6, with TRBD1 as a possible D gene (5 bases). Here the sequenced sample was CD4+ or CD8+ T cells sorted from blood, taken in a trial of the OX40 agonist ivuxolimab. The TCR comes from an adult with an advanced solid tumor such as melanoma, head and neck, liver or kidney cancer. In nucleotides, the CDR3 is TGTGCCAGCAGTGAATGGGACCTTAATTCACCCCTCCACTTT. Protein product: CASSEWDLNSPLHF.